The source of this T cell receptor (beta chain) is a study of blood T cells in healthy people across ages. Study results and caveats: Estimated diversity, derived from one million T cells, was regarded as an underestimate. Measured against age, TCR beta diversity per million T cells decreased in a roughly linear manner.

A J-beta primer mix and a sample-barcoded 5' primer were used in a second PCR of roughly 6 to 12 cycles. TCRdb used MiXCR to reprocess the 5' RACE reads, holding one entry per CDR3 protein. The data show 1.5 million to 2 million distinct CDR3 sequences, approximately 28% seen once. V was pared by 3 bases and J by 5 bases, with 4 bases of the junction left unmatched. CDR3 length: 14 residues. Germline CDR1 is SGHTA and CDR2 is FQGNSA. Worth noting for this clonotype: Its antigen is as yet unknown.

This receptor was obtained from a young woman in good health. The sample comprised blood. This chain uses TRBV7-2 with TRBJ1-1; 9 nucleotides align to TRBD1. CDR3 DNA sequence: TGTGCCAGCAGCTTTACAGGGGGCCTGACTGAAGCTTTCTTT. It translates to CASSFTGGLTEAFF.